This TCR beta chain was retrieved from a study of shared clonotypes between healthy human individuals. The wider study: The study enrolled a couple of women and three men aged 18 to 49. Study outcomes and limitations: Richness estimates generally favored naive over memory subsets.

With respect to this clone: Its antigen is as yet unknown.

The method was immunoSEQ multiplex PCR; TCRdb's version includes in-frame clones alone and lacks a portion of them. The repertoire holds over 1.4 million clones, with 95% to 97% as singletons. This CDR3 spans 17 amino acids. Germline CDR1 and CDR2: KGHSH and LQKENI. V trimming: 1 base; J trimming: 2 bases; junction bases outside the gene matches: 10. The sequenced sample consisted of naive CD4+ T cells sorted from blood. Regarding subset: CD45RA+ positively selected. This TCR came from a man aged 30 to 45 in good health. This chain links TRBV18 with TRBJ2-7, with 8 bases fitting TRBD2. The chain's CDR3 is CASSPLLTGRVPYEQYF. Here the CDR3 DNA reads TGTGCCAGCTCACCACTGTTGACCGGGAGGGTACCCTACGAGCAGTACTTC.